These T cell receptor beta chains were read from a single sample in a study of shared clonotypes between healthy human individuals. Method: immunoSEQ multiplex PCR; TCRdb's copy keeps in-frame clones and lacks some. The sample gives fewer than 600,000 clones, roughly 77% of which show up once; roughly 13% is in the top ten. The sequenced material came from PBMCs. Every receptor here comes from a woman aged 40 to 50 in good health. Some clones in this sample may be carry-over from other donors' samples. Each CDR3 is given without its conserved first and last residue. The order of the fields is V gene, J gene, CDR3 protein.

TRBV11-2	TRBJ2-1	ASTPGGGTYNEQF
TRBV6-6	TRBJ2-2	ASSYSSGRDTGELF
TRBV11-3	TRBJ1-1	ASSRGGANTEAF
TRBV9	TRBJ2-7	ASSVAGDRGSVAYEQY
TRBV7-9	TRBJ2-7	ASSPGTGWNEQY
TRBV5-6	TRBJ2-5	ASTERGFGETQY
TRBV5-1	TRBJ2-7	ASRSTGSYEQY
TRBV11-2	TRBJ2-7	ASSLEGAGGPLYEQY
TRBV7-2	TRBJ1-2	ASSLADDNYGYT
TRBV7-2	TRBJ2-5	ASSRQGPQETQY
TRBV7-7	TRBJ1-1	ASSPLMNTEAF
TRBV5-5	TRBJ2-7	ASSLGQYEQY
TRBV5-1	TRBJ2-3	ASSFVAGAPGTDTQY
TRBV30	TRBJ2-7	AWSPRAYEQY
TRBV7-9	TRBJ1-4	ASSLGGEKLF
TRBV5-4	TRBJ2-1	ASSLKGTNEQF
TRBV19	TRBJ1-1	ASSNTRTAPNTEAF
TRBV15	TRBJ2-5	ATSRGERVEQETQY
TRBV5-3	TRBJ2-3	ARSRPRADSTDTQY
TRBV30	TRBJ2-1	AYSQGGVYNEQF
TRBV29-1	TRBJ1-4	SVVGQGATTNEKLF
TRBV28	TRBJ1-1	ASSLVPPGQGAVAF
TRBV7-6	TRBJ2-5	ASSPLAETQY
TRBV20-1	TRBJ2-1	SARASGVGF
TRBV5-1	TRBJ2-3	ASSTPSTDTQY
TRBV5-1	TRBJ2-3	ASSLQGETDTQY
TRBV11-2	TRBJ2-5	ASSLTRDWPETQY
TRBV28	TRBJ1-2	ASSANQGARYGYT
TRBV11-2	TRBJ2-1	ASSWGTSGTYNEQF
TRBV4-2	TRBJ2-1	ASSQERRGSSYNEQF
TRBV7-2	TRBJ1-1	ASSRGAEGEAF
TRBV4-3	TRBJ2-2	ASRPPRGRGNTGELF
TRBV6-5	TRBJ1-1	ASRRADPGTEAF
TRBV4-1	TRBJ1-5	ASRRTAGGNQPQH
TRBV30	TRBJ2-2	AWSTRGRDTGELF
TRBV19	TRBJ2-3	ASSPQAGSTDTQY
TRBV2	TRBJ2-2	ASSEANRVTGELF
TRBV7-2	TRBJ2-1	ASSFFQREDDNEQF
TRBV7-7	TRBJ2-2	ASSSYPPRGRPTGELF
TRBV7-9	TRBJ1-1	ASSSRDTDAAF
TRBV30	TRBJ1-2	AWSPGQVGGYT
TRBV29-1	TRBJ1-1	SVEGFGLNTEAF
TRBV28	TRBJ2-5	ASGLAGYQETQY
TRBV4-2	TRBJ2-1	ASSQRGGLGNEQF
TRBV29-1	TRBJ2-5	SVKTGPETQY
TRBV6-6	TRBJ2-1	ASKEYNEQF
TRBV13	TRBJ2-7	ASSLSSDEQY
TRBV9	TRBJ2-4	ASSETSGNAKNIQY
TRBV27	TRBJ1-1	ASSFLGQGKGINTEAF
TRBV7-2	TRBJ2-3	ASNTVSADTQY
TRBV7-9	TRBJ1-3	ASSLLGGGGSGNTIY
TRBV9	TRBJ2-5	ASSRTGTGGETQY
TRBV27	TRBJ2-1	ASSFREGYEQF
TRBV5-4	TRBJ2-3	ASSLGSSRNTDTQY
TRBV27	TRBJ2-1	ASQRAGYNEQF
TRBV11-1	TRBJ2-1	ASSLREAGEADNEQF
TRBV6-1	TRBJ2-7	ASSDPDGNYEQY
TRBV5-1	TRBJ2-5	ASSVTGVQETQY
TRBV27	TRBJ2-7	ASGRGPAYEQY
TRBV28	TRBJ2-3	ASTTQRVTSGTDTQY